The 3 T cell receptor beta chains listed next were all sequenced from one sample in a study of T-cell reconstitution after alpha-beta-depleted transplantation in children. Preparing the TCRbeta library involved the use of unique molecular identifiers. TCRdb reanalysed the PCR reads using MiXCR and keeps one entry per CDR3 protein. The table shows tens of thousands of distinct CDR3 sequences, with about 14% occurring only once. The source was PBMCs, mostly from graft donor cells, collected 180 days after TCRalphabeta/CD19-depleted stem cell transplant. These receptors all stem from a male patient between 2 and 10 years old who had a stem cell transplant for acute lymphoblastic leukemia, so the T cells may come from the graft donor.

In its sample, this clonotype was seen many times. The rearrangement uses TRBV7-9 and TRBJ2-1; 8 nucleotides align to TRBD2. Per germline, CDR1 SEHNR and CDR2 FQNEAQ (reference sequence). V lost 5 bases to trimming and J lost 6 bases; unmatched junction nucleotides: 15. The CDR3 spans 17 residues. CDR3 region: CASSTPLGRGVLNEQFF. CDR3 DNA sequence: TGTGCCAGCAGCACCCCCTTGGGGCGGGGGGTCCTCAATGAGCAGTTCTTC.

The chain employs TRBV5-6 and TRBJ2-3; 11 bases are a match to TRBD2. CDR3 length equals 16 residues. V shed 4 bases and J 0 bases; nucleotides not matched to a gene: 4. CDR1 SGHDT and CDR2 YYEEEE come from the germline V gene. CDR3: CASSIRTSGSTDTQYF. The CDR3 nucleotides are TGTGCCAGCAGCATTCGGACTAGCGGGAGCACAGATACGCAGTATTTT.

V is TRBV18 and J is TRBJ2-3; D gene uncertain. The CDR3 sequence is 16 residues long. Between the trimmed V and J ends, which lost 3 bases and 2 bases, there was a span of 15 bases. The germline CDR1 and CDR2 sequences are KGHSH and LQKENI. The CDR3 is CASSPVWEFITDTQYF. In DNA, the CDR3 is TGTGCCAGCTCACCGGTTTGGGAATTTATCACAGATACGCAGTATTTT.